This TCR beta chain comes out of a study of CD8 T cells in ankylosing spondylitis. Study-wide points: What appeared characteristic of ankylosing spondylitis blood was a TCR beta motif of 7 or 8 highly homologous variants.

This CDR3 is built from 15 residues. V was shortened by 4 bases and J by 3 bases, with 13 bases between the two germline ends. The germline CDR1 and CDR2 sequences are SGHRS and YFSETQ. This clonotype was found a few times. Its matching antigen is unknown. Each CDR3 protein is one row after TCRdb ran MiXCR on the 5' RACE reads. The sample has 250,000 to 350,000 distinct CDR3 sequences, roughly 8% seen once. The sequencing sample was made of blood, either unsorted or a sorted T cell fraction (not recorded which). V usage is TRBV5-1 and J usage is TRBJ2-2; either TRBD1 or TRBD2 may supply D (5 bases each). The clonotype originates from a male donor with ankylosing spondylitis. This CDR3 is CASSLELGDTGELFF. The CDR3 region has the DNA TGCGCCAGCAGCCTCGAGTTGGGGGACACCGGGGAGCTGTTTTTT.